This T cell receptor beta chain was profiled in a study of cytomegalovirus exposure and HLA in healthy donors. General observations from the study: As was reported, the classifier diagnosed cytomegalovirus status with high specificity and sensitivity. The study flagged fewer than 200 TCR beta chains as cytomegalovirus-associated.

Using immunoSEQ multiplex PCR, the repertoire was profiled, and TCRdb retains in-frame clones only, with some absent. The sample shows under 350,000 clones, approximately 86% of them seen only once. As to this clone: What it binds is unknown. One junction end disagrees with the germline gene, perhaps due to a read error.

This CDR3 spans 12 amino acids. CDR1 is SGHRS and CDR2 is YFSETQ in the germline V gene. The source material was PBMCs. This receptor was obtained from a woman between 18 and 30 years old in good health and CMV-seronegative. The chain combines TRBV5-1 with TRBJ2-1; tentative D call: TRBD2 (6 bases). The CDR3 reads CSGPKRYNEQFF. CDR3 in DNA: TGTAGCGGTCCGAAACGATACAATGAGCAGTTCTTC.